A single sample gave rise to the 20 T cell receptor beta chains below, sequenced in a study of T cell repertoires in cytomegalovirus infection. TCRdb reanalysed the reads using MiXCR and keeps one entry per CDR3 protein. The data hold about 180,000 distinct CDR3 sequences, with about a sixth observed a single time. Sequencing was performed on CD8+ T cells from PBMCs. The receptors originated from a human donor in good health (CMV status not recorded). Some clones in this sample may be carry-over from other donors' samples.

The chain has TRBV27 and TRBJ2-2; unclear D gene. Per germline, CDR1 MNHEY and CDR2 SMNVEV (reference sequence). The CDR3 runs 14 residues. V lost 3 bases, J lost 0 bases, and 5 bases lay in between. The CDR3 sequence is CASSFDTNTGELFF. The CDR3 region has the DNA TGTGCCAGCAGTTTTGACACGAACACCGGGGAGCTGTTTTTT.

The chain recombines TRBV7-6 with TRBJ1-2; TRBD1 agrees at 8 bases. The CDR3 consists of 13 residues. Germline values: CDR1 SGHVS, CDR2 FNYEAQ. Trimming at V came to 5 bases and at J to 5 bases, leaving 4 bases not matched to a gene. CDR3 in amino acids: CASSTNRGYGYTF. The DNA for the CDR3 is TGTGCCAGCAGCACGAACAGGGGGTATGGCTACACCTTC.

The V gene is TRBV28, the J gene TRBJ2-1; perhaps TRBD1 as D (5 bases). CDR1 MDHEN and CDR2 SYDVKM come from the germline V gene. The V gene lost 3 bases and the J gene lost 7 bases, with 19 bases spanning the gap. This CDR3 is built from 16 residues. DNA of the CDR3: TGTGCCAGCAGTTTTTTGTCGCAGGGTTTGAATAATGAGCAGTTCTTC. It encodes CASSFLSQGLNNEQFF.

The gene calls are TRBV5-5 and TRBJ2-1; D gene uncertain. Deletions cut 2 bases from V and 2 bases from J, with 11 bases between. CDR1 is SGHKS and CDR2 is YYEKEE in the germline V gene (reference sequence). The CDR3 contains 15 residues. The CDR3 loop is CASSFVDGPYNEQFF. CDR3 sequence (DNA): TGTGCCAGCAGCTTTGTGGACGGCCCCTACAATGAGCAGTTCTTC.

This clonotype turned up a few times. The gene calls are TRBV7-2 and TRBJ2-5; TRBD2 aligns across 8 bases. V was pared by 2 bases and J by 0 bases, with 8 bases of the junction left unmatched. Germline V gene sequence: CDR1 SGHTA, CDR2 FQGNSA. This CDR3 has 17 residues. The CDR3 loop is CASSLLPSGGYQETQYF. CDR3 in DNA: TGTGCCAGCAGCTTATTACCCAGCGGGGGCTACCAAGAGACCCAGTACTTC.

The chain carries TRBV28 and TRBJ1-4, with D unclear. The CDR3 spans 15 residues. Germline V gives CDR1 MDHEN, CDR2 SYDVKM. Trimming took off 3 bases at V and 4 bases at J, with 12 bases between the two ends. Here the CDR3 reads CASSFFIGGNEKLFF. DNA for the CDR3: TGTGCCAGCAGTTTTTTTATTGGCGGTAATGAAAAACTGTTTTTT.

This clonotype was found a few times. The chain carries TRBV4-3 and TRBJ2-7; 9 nucleotides agree with TRBD1. J gave up 9 bases and V 4 bases, and 13 bases lay outside the gene matches. The CDR3 is 15 amino acids. Per germline, CDR1 LGHNA and CDR2 YSLEER. The CDR3 loop reads CASSPIEGQGSRQYF. DNA for the CDR3: TGCGCCAGCAGCCCCATTGAGGGACAGGGTTCAAGGCAGTACTTC.

In nucleotides, the CDR3 is TGTGCCAGCACAGGGGGCCGAACTGAAGCTTTCTTT. Residues: CASTGGRTEAFF. The genes are TRBV6-6 and TRBJ1-1; 8 bases align to TRBD1. The CDR3 has 12 residues. CDR1 is MNHNY, CDR2 SVGAGI, per germline (reference sequence). With 7 bases clipped from V and 5 bases from J, the junction kept 3 bases outside the gene matches.

There are many counts of this clonotype. The chain couples TRBV7-6 to TRBJ1-1; no clear D gene. Trimming pared 1 base from V and 4 bases from J, leaving 7 bases between. This CDR3 region has 13 residues. Per the germline V gene, CDR1 is SGHVS and CDR2 is FNYEAQ. CDR3 loop: CASSLGLGTEAFF. The CDR3, as DNA: TGTGCCAGCAGCTTAGGGTTAGGCACTGAAGCTTTCTTT.

This clonotype was detected only a few times. The chain has TRBV12-5 and TRBJ2-5; TRBD2 matches 7 bases. The CDR3 loop spans 16 amino acids. V was pared by 6 bases and J by 2 bases, with 12 bases of the junction left unmatched. The germline V gene has CDR1 LGHNT and CDR2 FRNRAP. The CDR3 DNA follows: TGTGCTAGTGGCCCTGGGGAGGGAGTGCCTCAAGAGACCCAGTACTTC. This translates into CASGPGEGVPQETQYF.

The chain uses TRBV11-2 and TRBJ2-3; 9 bases match TRBD1. The CDR3 contains 15 residues. Germline CDR1 and CDR2: SGHAT and FQNNGV. The junction had 4 bases not matched to a gene; V was cut back by 5 bases and J by 1 base. The chain's CDR3 is CASSITGGGTDTQYF. In DNA, the CDR3 is TGTGCCAGCAGCATTACAGGGGGCGGCACAGATACGCAGTATTTT.

This clonotype showed up just a few times. The V and J genes are TRBV7-9 and TRBJ2-5, with D possibly matching TRBD1 (7 bases). The CDR3 covers 14 residues. Germline V gives CDR1 SEHNR, CDR2 FQNEAQ (reference sequence). V lost 5 bases, J lost 7 bases, and 17 bases lay in between. CDR3 region: CASSPRDRSSTQYF. The CDR3 bases are TGTGCCAGCAGCCCGCGGGACAGATCCTCGACCCAGTACTTC. The complete variable domain, with remaining parts taken from reference TRBV7-9 and TRBJ2-5, reads DTGVSQNPRHKITKRGQNVTFRCDPISEHNRLYWYRQTLGQGPEFLTYFQNEAQLEKSRLLSDRFSAERPKGSFSTLEIQRTEQGDSAMYLCASSPRDRSSTQYFGPGTRLLVL.

The chain combines TRBV11-2 with TRBJ2-3, with 10 bases matching TRBD1. CDR1 is SGHAT and CDR2 is FQNNGV in the germline V gene. The CDR3 is made up of 17 amino acids. The ends lost 2 bases at V and 1 base at J; junction bases unmatched: 6. The CDR3 here is CASSLRSGTGGTDTQYF. In nucleotides, the CDR3 is TGTGCCAGCAGCTTAAGGTCCGGGACAGGGGGCACAGATACGCAGTATTTT. Complete variable domain (other parts from reference TRBV11-2 and TRBJ2-3): EAGVAQSPRYKIIEKRQSVAFWCNPISGHATLYWYQQILGQGPKLLIQFQNNGVVDDSQLPKDRFSAERLKGVDSTLKIQPAKLEDSAVYLCASSLRSGTGGTDTQYFGPGTRLTVL.

This clonotype was picked up a small number of times. J is TRBJ1-1 and V is TRBV14, with D possibly being TRBD1 (6 bases). Between the trimmed V and J ends, which lost 4 bases and 0 bases, there was a span of 9 bases. CDR1 and CDR2 (germline): SGHDN, FVKESK. The length of the CDR3 is 14 residues. The CDR3 region has the DNA TGTGCCAGCAGCCGACGGACAGTGAACACTGAAGCTTTCTTT. Translated, it gives CASSRRTVNTEAFF. Together with reference TRBV14 and TRBJ1-1, the CDR3 gives the full variable domain: EAGVTQFPSHSVIEKGQTVTLRCDPISGHDNLYWYRRVMGKEIKFLLHFVKESKQDESGMPNNRFLAERTGGTYSTLKVQPAELEDSGVYFCASSRRTVNTEAFFGQGTRLTVV.

This clonotype came up a few times. The chain is built from TRBV30 and TRBJ2-7; the match to TRBD1 covers 8 bases. Per germline, CDR1 GTSNPN and CDR2 SVGIG (reference sequence). This CDR3 comprises 12 residues. Trimming took 5 bases from V and 6 from J; bases not matched to a gene: 6. CDR3 residues: CAWFGTGGEQYF. CDR3 nucleotides: TGTGCCTGGTTCGGGACAGGAGGCGAGCAGTACTTC.

The chain has TRBV20-1 and TRBJ1-2; D is possibly TRBD1 (6 bases). The germline V and J ends were trimmed by 2 bases and 0 bases, with 16 bases remaining between them. Germline-derived CDR1 and CDR2 are DFQATT and SNEGSKA (reference sequence). The CDR3 covers 16 residues. For the CDR3, the DNA is TGCAGTGCTAGAATCTGGGCAGGGGCTTCTAACTATGGCTACACCTTC. This codes for CSARIWAGASNYGYTF.

The chain has TRBV10-2 and TRBJ2-1; D could derive from TRBD1 or TRBD2 (5 bases each). This CDR3 spans 15 amino acids. V was clipped by 1 base and J by 5 bases, with 12 bases between them. The V gene's germline CDR1 is WSHSY and CDR2 SAAADI. The CDR3 reads CASSEYVGTDNEQFF. The CDR3 bases are TGCGCCAGCAGTGAGTATGTAGGGACCGACAATGAGCAGTTCTTC.

The chain joins TRBV10-3 to TRBJ2-7; 7 bases align to TRBD1. J was trimmed by 1 base and V by 6 bases; bases with no gene match: 0. The V gene's germline CDR1 is ENHRY and CDR2 SYGVKD. The CDR3 spans 12 residues. CDR3 nucleotides: TGTGCCATCAGGGACAGGTCCTACGAGCAGTACTTC. Protein product: CAIRDRSYEQYF.

The chain couples TRBV6-2 or TRBV6-3 to TRBJ2-1; 8 bases map to TRBD2. The V segment lost 7 bases and the J segment 0 bases; nucleotides outside the gene matches: 14. The CDR3 has 18 residues. Germline values: CDR1 MNHEY, CDR2 SVGEGT. The CDR3 nucleotides are TGTGCCAGCATCGACCCTTCCGGGGGGGCGCGCTCCTACAATGAGCAGTTCTTC. The encoded protein is CASIDPSGGARSYNEQFF.

The V call is TRBV7-9, the J call TRBJ2-7, with D tentatively TRBD1 (7 bases). The V gene's germline CDR1 is SEHNR and CDR2 FQNEAQ (reference sequence). The length of the CDR3 is 15 residues. The ends were cut back, 0 bases at V and 5 bases at J, with 14 bases in the middle. As DNA, the CDR3 is TGTGCCAGCAGCTTAGCGTCAGGGGGGAGCGACGAGCAGTACTTC. It is translated as CASSLASGGSDEQYF.